The 18 T cell receptor beta chains below were found in one sample sequenced in a study of blood T cell repertoires in COVID-19. Here immunoSEQ multiplex PCR was the method, and the copy in TCRdb shows in-frame clones only, minus some. Among 46,000 or so clones listed, about nine tenths were seen once. Material for sequencing was peripheral blood. These receptors all come from a man between 65 and 85 years old with active COVID-19.

The V and J genes are TRBV28 and TRBJ2-1, with 7 bases identical to TRBD1. V lost 2 bases, J lost 7 bases, and 8 bases stayed unmatched. This CDR3 comprises 15 residues. CDR1 is MDHEN and CDR2 is SYDVKM in the germline V gene. CDR3 DNA sequence: TGTGCCAGCAGTTTAAGGACAGGAAGGCGAAATGAGCAGTTCTTC. It is translated as CASSLRTGRRNEQFF.

The gene calls are TRBV19 and TRBJ1-2; D not certain. Germline assignment: CDR1 LNHDA and CDR2 SQIVND (reference sequence). V dropped 3 bases and J dropped 5 bases, with 10 bases sitting between them. The CDR3 is made up of 13 amino acids. The CDR3 DNA sequence: TGTGCCAGTAGTATTGGGCCGGGATATGGCTACACCTTC. It encodes CASSIGPGYGYTF.

V and J are TRBV19 and TRBJ2-1; the match to TRBD2 covers 10 bases. V lost 11 bases and J lost 4; bases outside the gene matches: 5. CDR3 length equals 13 residues. Germline V gene data show CDR1 as LNHDA and CDR2 as SQIVND (reference sequence). CDR3 amino acids: CASSGSGYNEQFF. CDR3 in DNA: TGTGCCTCTAGCGGGAGTGGTTACAATGAGCAGTTCTTC.

For this clone: One end of the junction does not line up with germline, which may come from a read error. The rearrangement joins TRBV11-3 to TRBJ2-1, with 7 nucleotides matching TRBD1. The CDR3 covers 15 residues. CDR1 is SGHNT, CDR2 YENEEA, per germline. CDR3 in amino acids: CASSLIQGSFNEQFF. The DNA of the CDR3 is TGTGCCAGCAGCTTAATACAGGGGTCCTTCAATGAGCAGTTCTTC.

J is TRBJ1-3 and V is TRBV7-2, with D tentatively TRBD1 (6 bases). CDR3 length equals 16 residues. Germline V gives CDR1 SGHTA, CDR2 FQGNSA. V lost 1 base and J lost 1, with 11 bases in between. CDR3 bases: TGTGCCAGCAGCTTAGTAGTAGGGGGTTCTGGAAACACCATATATTTT. Encoded protein: CASSLVVGGSGNTIYF.

The chain combines TRBV6-5 with TRBJ1-4; D is unclear. The CDR3 sequence is 14 residues long. The germline gives CDR1 MNHEY, CDR2 SVGAGI. Trimming cost V 7 bases and J 7 bases, with 16 bases left between them. This CDR3 reads CASTAGRGSEKLFF. The CDR3 nucleotides read TGTGCCAGCACCGCAGGCCGTGGGAGTGAAAAACTGTTTTTT.

This rearrangement joins TRBV27 to TRBJ2-2, with D hard to call. With 4 bases removed from V and 4 bases from J, the gap between germline ends came to 4 bases. Germline V CDR1 and CDR2: MNHEY, SMNVEV (reference sequence). The CDR3 covers 12 residues. Here the CDR3 reads CASSSGTGELFF. Written as DNA, the CDR3 is TGTGCCAGCAGTTCAGGCACCGGGGAGCTGTTTTTT.

This sequence joins TRBV12-5 and TRBJ1-1, with TRBD1 matching 7 bases. This CDR3 contains 16 residues. The ends lost 3 bases at V and 0 bases at J; junction bases unmatched: 7. The V gene's germline CDR1 is LGHNT and CDR2 FRNRAP. The chain's CDR3 is CASGFGKRGLNTEAFF. The CDR3 nucleotides read TGTGCTAGTGGTTTTGGGAAGAGGGGGCTGAACACTGAAGCTTTCTTT.

This chain uses TRBV19 with TRBJ2-2; maybe TRBD2 (5 bases). Germline-derived CDR1 and CDR2 are LNHDA and SQIVND (reference sequence). The CDR3 contains 15 residues. Trimming shortened V by 2 bases and J by 5 bases, and 12 bases separated the two germline ends. Written as DNA, the CDR3 is TGTGCCAGTAGTATAAAGGTTGGAGGTACCGGGGAGCTGTTTTTT. As protein: CASSIKVGGTGELFF.

Concerning this clone itself: Other DNA sequences from this sample encode an identical CDR3 as well. The CDR3 DNA is TGTGCCAGCAGCTTGGGGAGGGGAACTGAAGCTTTCTTT. Protein: CASSLGRGTEAFF. The V gene is TRBV5-4, the J gene TRBJ1-1; weak D call: TRBD1 (5 bases). Germline CDR1 reads SGHNT; CDR2 reads YYREEE (reference sequence). Trimming left V 0 bases short and J 5 bases short, with 8 bases between. The CDR3 loop spans 13 amino acids.

The chain recombines TRBV4-1 with TRBJ2-1; D uncertain. The V and J ends lost 4 bases and 5 bases respectively, with 6 bases between them. Germline CDR1 MGHRA, CDR2 YSYEKL. The CDR3 length is 12 residues. The CDR3 is CASSPLNNEQFF. In DNA form, the CDR3 reads TGCGCCAGCAGCCCCCTTAACAATGAGCAGTTCTTC.

This clone was detected once. The V call is TRBV4-3, the J call TRBJ2-2, with 8 bases lining up with TRBD2. CDR3 length: 16 amino acids. V lost 0 bases, J lost 7 bases, and 7 bases stayed unmatched. Germline CDR1 is LGHNA and CDR2 is YSLEER. The CDR3 loop is CASSQDGTSGYGELFF. The CDR3 bases are TGCGCCAGCAGCCAAGATGGGACTAGTGGATACGGGGAGCTGTTTTTT.

The rearrangement links TRBV9 to TRBJ2-3; no reliable D call. CDR1 is SGDLS, CDR2 YYNGEE, per germline. V dropped 0 bases and J dropped 0 bases, with 8 bases sitting between them. The CDR3 is made up of 15 amino acids. The CDR3, as DNA: TGTGCCAGCAGCGTAGGTAGCCTCAGCACAGATACGCAGTATTTT. Translation gives CASSVGSLSTDTQYF.

This chain joins TRBV4-1 and TRBJ1-2; 9 nucleotides align to TRBD1. This CDR3 spans 15 amino acids. Germline lookup yields CDR1 MGHRA and CDR2 YSYEKL. With V trimmed by 3 bases and J by 5 bases, 7 bases remained unmatched. The CDR3 DNA sequence: TGCGCCAGCAGCCACGCCGGGACAGGGAGGTATGGCTACACCTTC. Translation gives CASSHAGTGRYGYTF.

The genes are TRBV5-1 and TRBJ2-1, with 11 bases lining up with TRBD2. Trimming at V came to 4 bases and at J to 8 bases, leaving 11 bases not matched to a gene. Germline V gene data show CDR1 as SGHRS and CDR2 as YFSETQ. The CDR3 contains 16 residues. The CDR3 bases are TGCGCCAGCAGCGAGGTACTAGCGGGAGTGGTCGATGAGCAGTTCTTC. Translation gives CASSEVLAGVVDEQFF. Together with reference TRBV5-1 and TRBJ2-1, the CDR3 gives the full variable domain: KAGVTQTPRYLIKTRGQQVTLSCSPISGHRSVSWYQQTPGQGLQFLFEYFSETQRNKGNFPGRFSGRQFSNSRSEMNVSTLELGDSALYLCASSEVLAGVVDEQFFGPGTRLTVL.

This chain joins TRBV19 and TRBJ1-2; unclear D gene. Germline lookup yields CDR1 LNHDA and CDR2 SQIVND (reference sequence). Trimming cost V 3 bases and J 6 bases, with 11 bases left between them. The CDR3 loop spans 13 amino acids. The CDR3 loop is CASSIGLTNGYTF. The DNA of the CDR3 is TGTGCCAGTAGTATCGGACTCACCAATGGCTACACCTTC.

The chain joins TRBV6-1 to TRBJ2-7; 10 bases are a match to TRBD2. Per the germline V gene, CDR1 is MNHNS and CDR2 is SASEGT. Trimming took 4 bases from V and 4 from J; bases not matched to a gene: 10. The CDR3 contains 16 residues. The CDR3 reads CASSVRTSGAAYEQYF. The CDR3 region has the DNA TGTGCCAGCAGTGTCAGGACTAGCGGAGCCGCTTACGAGCAGTACTTC.

This rearrangement joins TRBV7-9 to TRBJ2-3, with D uncertain. Germline values: CDR1 SEHNR, CDR2 FQNEAQ (reference sequence). V gave up 1 base and J gave up 6 bases, with 11 bases separating them. The CDR3 is made up of 14 amino acids. CDR3 residues: CASSLGVSVDTQYF. CDR3 in DNA: TGTGCCAGCAGCTTAGGTGTCAGCGTTGATACGCAGTATTTT.